This TCR beta chain was sequenced for a study of Tregs in tolerant kidney transplant recipients. The study's findings and limits: In tolerant patients, donor-specific Tregs outgrew total Tregs, suggesting antigen-driven expansion. Validation in larger populations is needed because few patients were studied. Changing PCR primers prevented nucleotide comparison between some patients' samples.

The V and J ends lost 6 bases and 4 bases, in that order; junction bases with no gene match: 4. The CDR3 sequence is 13 residues long. Germline V lookup: CDR1 MNHNS, CDR2 SASEGT. Points on this clone: What it binds is not known.

The method was immunoSEQ multiplex PCR; TCRdb's version includes in-frame clones alone and lacks a portion of them. The sample shows tens of thousands of clones, 80% to 95% of them seen only once. The nonmyeloablative bone marrow transplants came from related graft donors, with transient mixed chimerism. Unstimulated regulatory T cells (CD4+CD25+CD127-), CD4+CD25- non-regulatory cells, CD4 and CD8 cells were FACS-sorted from thawed PBMCs. The sample here was CD4+ T cells from blood (PBMCs), taken 12 months after the transplant. The receptor's source is a human patient who received a combined kidney and bone marrow transplant. The graft donor may be the source of some T cells. The gene calls are TRBV6-1 and TRBJ2-5; TRBD2 matches at 8 bases. Here the CDR3 reads CASRRGVLETQYF. In nucleotides, the CDR3 is TGTGCCAGCAGGCGGGGGGTTTTAGAGACCCAGTACTTC.